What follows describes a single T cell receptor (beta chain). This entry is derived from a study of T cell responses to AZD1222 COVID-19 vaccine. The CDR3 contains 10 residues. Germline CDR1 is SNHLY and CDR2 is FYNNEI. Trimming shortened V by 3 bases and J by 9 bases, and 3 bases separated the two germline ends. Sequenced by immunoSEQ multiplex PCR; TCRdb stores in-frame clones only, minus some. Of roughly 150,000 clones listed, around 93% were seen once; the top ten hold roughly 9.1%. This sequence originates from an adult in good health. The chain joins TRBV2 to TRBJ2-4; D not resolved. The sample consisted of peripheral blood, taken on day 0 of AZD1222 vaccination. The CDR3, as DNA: TGTGCCAGCAGTGATCGCATTCAGTACTTC. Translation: CASSDRIQYF.